Below, 26 T cell receptor beta chains from the same sample are listed, as sequenced in a study of cytomegalovirus exposure and HLA in healthy donors. The method was immunoSEQ multiplex PCR; TCRdb's version includes in-frame clones alone and lacks a portion of them. The profile shows approximately 50,000 clones, roughly 88% of them singletons. What was sequenced was PBMCs. The origin of the receptors is a woman aged 25 to 45 in good health and CMV-seronegative.

The chain combines TRBV7-9 with TRBJ2-5; 9 bases map to TRBD1. Trimming took 3 bases from V and 6 from J; bases not matched to a gene: 8. Germline CDR1 is SEHNR and CDR2 is FQNEAQ (reference sequence). The CDR3 length is 15 residues. The CDR3 bases are TGTGCCAGCAGCTTCGGGACAGGGAATCAGCAGACCCAGTACTTC. It codes for CASSFGTGNQQTQYF.

The V call is TRBV28, the J call TRBJ2-5; the match to TRBD2 covers 11 bases. Germline CDR1 and CDR2: MDHEN and SYDVKM. The CDR3 spans 17 residues. V gave up 3 bases and J gave up 6 bases; unmatched junction bases: 12. The CDR3 reads CASSLGLAGGGRQTQYF. The CDR3 DNA reads TGTGCCAGCAGTTTGGGGCTAGCGGGAGGAGGGCGACAGACCCAGTACTTC. Looking up the rest from reference TRBV28 and TRBJ2-5 gives the full variable domain: DVKVTQSSRYLVKRTGEKVFLECVQDMDHENMFWYRQDPGLGLRLIYFSYDVKMKEKGDIPEGYSVSREKKERFSLILESASTNQTSMYLCASSLGLAGGGRQTQYFGPGTRLLVL.

Turning to this clone: Germline and junction disagree at one end, which may indicate a read error. The rearrangement uses TRBV5-1 and TRBJ1-2; 11 bases match TRBD1. The CDR3 is 13 amino acids. Germline-derived CDR1 and CDR2 are SGHRS and YFSETQ. CDR3 protein: CASSIGGQGVPCF. CDR3 nucleotides: TGCGCCAGCAGCATAGGGGGACAGGGGGTCCCTTGTTTC.

The V call is TRBV6-6, the J call TRBJ2-7; TRBD2 is a possible D gene (7 bases). Trimming stripped 7 bases from V and 5 bases from J, with 21 bases between. The CDR3 runs 15 residues. CDR1 MNHNY and CDR2 SVGAGI come from the germline V gene (reference sequence). This CDR3 reads CASTLRGEGRDEQYF. The DNA for the CDR3 is TGTGCCAGCACCCTTAGGGGGGAGGGCCGGGACGAGCAGTACTTC.

The rearrangement joins TRBV7-7 to TRBJ2-5; the match to TRBD1 covers 7 bases. Germline CDR1 reads SSHAT; CDR2 reads FNYEAQ (reference sequence). The CDR3 is 15 residues long. With V trimmed by 5 bases and J by 2 bases, 8 bases remained unmatched. Written as DNA, the CDR3 is TGTGCCAGCAGCGCGCCCGACAGGGTGCAAGAGACCCAGTACTTC. Protein product: CASSAPDRVQETQYF.

V is TRBV6-1 and J is TRBJ1-2; D is undetermined. The germline V gene encodes CDR1 MNHNS and CDR2 SASEGT. There are 13 residues in the CDR3. V was clipped by 1 base and J by 6 bases, with 9 bases between them. The CDR3 DNA reads as TGTGCCAGCAGTGAAGAGTCAGGTGATGGCTACACCTTC. Its protein is CASSEESGDGYTF.

V and J are TRBV28 and TRBJ2-7, with 7 nucleotides matching TRBD2. Germline trimming cut 1 base from V and 6 bases from J; bases unmatched to any gene: 21. Germline lookup yields CDR1 MDHEN and CDR2 SYDVKM. The CDR3 loop spans 19 amino acids. This CDR3 reads CASSLFGRLGGGSFGEQYF. The CDR3 DNA reads TGTGCCAGCAGTTTATTCGGTCGTCTTGGAGGCGGGAGCTTCGGCGAGCAGTACTTC. The full variable domain, with the rest looked up from reference TRBV28 and TRBJ2-7, is DVKVTQSSRYLVKRTGEKVFLECVQDMDHENMFWYRQDPGLGLRLIYFSYDVKMKEKGDIPEGYSVSREKKERFSLILESASTNQTSMYLCASSLFGRLGGGSFGEQYFGPGTRLTVT.

This clone was detected once. The rearrangement joins TRBV28 to TRBJ2-2, with 7 bases aligning to TRBD2. The CDR3 covers 13 residues. CDR1 is MDHEN, CDR2 SYDVKM, per germline. Trimming took 4 bases from V and 8 from J; bases not matched to a gene: 4. In DNA form, the CDR3 reads TGTGCCAGCAGTTCGGGGGGATCGGGGGAGCTGTTTTTT. This sequence encodes CASSSGGSGELFF.

The gene calls are TRBV5-1 and TRBJ2-3; the D gene is possibly TRBD1 (6 bases). CDR3 size: 14 residues. CDR1 is SGHRS and CDR2 is YFSETQ in the germline V gene. The ends were cut back, 2 bases at V and 3 bases at J, with 10 bases in the middle. The CDR3 spells CASSFSTGTDTQYF. CDR3 DNA sequence: TGCGCCAGCAGCTTTTCTACAGGGACAGATACGCAGTATTTT.

The chain employs TRBV11-2 and TRBJ2-5; 7 positions agree with TRBD1. The CDR3 is 15 residues long. J was trimmed by 5 bases and V by 1 base; bases with no gene match: 7. Germline values: CDR1 SGHAT, CDR2 FQNNGV. CDR3 in amino acids: CASSLGTGAGETQYF. CDR3 DNA: TGTGCCAGCAGCTTAGGAACAGGGGCAGGGGAGACCCAGTACTTC.

The chain couples TRBV13 to TRBJ2-1; 9 nucleotides align to TRBD1. Unmatched junction bases numbered 18, after V lost 5 bases and J lost 7 bases. Looked up from germline, CDR1 is PRHDT and CDR2 is FYEKMQ (reference sequence). The CDR3 consists of 18 residues. CDR3 in DNA: TGTGCCAGCAGCCTATTCACCCCGCTGGACAGGGGAAGGAATGAGCAGTTCTTC. Protein product: CASSLFTPLDRGRNEQFF.

The chain links TRBV28 to TRBJ2-5; 8 bases map to TRBD1. V lost 4 bases, J lost 5 bases, and 6 bases stayed unmatched. The germline gives CDR1 MDHEN, CDR2 SYDVKM. The CDR3 has 14 residues. CDR3: CASSYQGAGETQYF. In DNA form, the CDR3 reads TGTGCCAGCAGTTACCAGGGGGCAGGGGAGACCCAGTACTTC.

The chain carries TRBV6-5 and TRBJ2-1, with D maybe TRBD2 (6 bases). This CDR3 has 16 amino acids. V was shortened by 2 bases and J by 9 bases, with 20 bases between the two germline ends. The germline V gene encodes CDR1 MNHEY and CDR2 SVGAGI. The CDR3 nucleotides read TGTGCCAGCAGTTACGATCTCGGGAGTGTAGCCGTTGAGCAGTTCTTC. Translated: CASSYDLGSVAVEQFF.

The CDR3 loop is CASSEGRKYPTGELFF. As DNA, the CDR3 is TGTGCCAGCAGTGAAGGGAGGAAGTACCCCACCGGGGAGCTGTTTTTT. The chain employs TRBV6-1 and TRBJ2-2; D is possibly TRBD2 (5 bases). Germline CDR1 is MNHNS and CDR2 is SASEGT. The germline V and J ends were trimmed by 1 base and 4 bases, with 13 bases remaining between them. This CDR3 is built from 16 residues.

The genes are TRBV20-1 and TRBJ1-1; 8 bases agree with TRBD1. The CDR3 runs 11 residues. The germline V gene has CDR1 DFQATT and CDR2 SNEGSKA (reference sequence). The CDR3 sequence is CQGARDTEAFF. Written as DNA, the CDR3 is TGCCAGGGGGCGCGGGACACTGAAGCTTTCTTT.

V usage is TRBV5-4 and J usage is TRBJ1-2; 11 nucleotides align to TRBD1. The CDR3 is 18 amino acids. J gave up 6 bases and V 6 bases, and 19 bases lay outside the gene matches. Germline CDR1 SGHNT, CDR2 YYREEE (reference sequence). The CDR3 DNA is TGTGCCAGCACCCGGACAGGGGGCGGGCGGGGGCCCCTGAATGGCTACACCTTC. Protein: CASTRTGGGRGPLNGYTF.

The CDR3, as DNA: TGTGCCAGCAGCTTAAGCGGGAGTTCCAACAATGAGCAGTTCTTC. It specifies CASSLSGSSNNEQFF. This chain joins TRBV7-2 and TRBJ2-1; 8 bases are shared with TRBD2. The CDR3 is 15 residues long. J lost 5 bases, V lost 2 bases, and 5 bases had no gene match. The germline gives CDR1 SGHTA, CDR2 FQGNSA.

The chain carries TRBV25-1 and TRBJ2-1, with D perhaps TRBD2 (6 bases). This CDR3 is built from 16 residues. Trimming left V 1 base short and J 1 base short, with 11 bases between. The germline V gene encodes CDR1 MGHDK and CDR2 SYGVNS. The CDR3 DNA follows: TGTGCCAGCAGTGAATTGGGGGGAGCTTCCTACAATGAGCAGTTCTTC. This codes for CASSELGGASYNEQFF. The full variable domain, in which reference TRBV25-1 and TRBJ2-1 provide the parts outside the CDR3, is EADIYQTPRYLVIGTGKKITLECSQTMGHDKMYWYQQDPGMELHLIHYSYGVNSTEKGDLSSESTVSRIRTEHFPLTLESARPSHTSQYLCASSELGGASYNEQFFGPGTRLTVL.

This chain links TRBV7-8 with TRBJ2-5; a weak D match, TRBD2 (6 bases). The V gene's germline CDR1 is SGHVS and CDR2 FQNEAQ. V was clipped by 0 bases and J by 7 bases, with 6 bases between them. CDR3 length: 12 residues. CDR3 region: CASSLAGGTQYF. For the CDR3, the DNA is TGTGCCAGCAGCTTAGCGGGAGGGACCCAGTACTTC.

The chain links TRBV6-5 to TRBJ2-7, with 11 bases lining up with TRBD1. CDR1 MNHEY and CDR2 SVGAGI come from the germline V gene. CDR3 length: 15 residues. J gave up 3 bases and V 5 bases, and 6 bases lay outside the gene matches. The CDR3 reads CASSAAGTGGYEQYF. In DNA, the CDR3 is TGTGCCAGCAGTGCTGCCGGGACAGGGGGCTACGAGCAGTACTTC.

V usage is TRBV29-1 and J usage is TRBJ2-3, with a possible D match to TRBD2 (5 bases). Germline assignment: CDR1 SQVTM and CDR2 ANQGSEA. CDR3 size: 14 residues. V was cut by 5 bases and J by 0 bases, with 12 bases left in between. CDR3 coding DNA: TGCAGCGTTCAGGACTCCTATAGCACAGATACGCAGTATTTT. As protein: CSVQDSYSTDTQYF.

The V gene is TRBV7-2, the J gene TRBJ2-3; perhaps TRBD1 as D (5 bases). Per germline, CDR1 SGHTA and CDR2 FQGNSA. V lost 0 bases to trimming and J lost 2 bases, with 9 bases between them. The CDR3 sequence is 15 residues long. CDR3 region: CASSLAHRPTDTQYF. The CDR3 DNA sequence: TGTGCCAGCAGCTTAGCGCACAGGCCCACAGATACGCAGTATTTT. The full variable domain, rest sourced from reference TRBV7-2 and TRBJ2-3, is GAGVSQSPSNKVTEKGKDVELRCDPISGHTALYWYRQSLGQGLEFLIYFQGNSAPDKSGLPSDRFSAERTGGSVSTLTIQRTQQEDSAVYLCASSLAHRPTDTQYFGPGTRLTVL.

The CDR3 reads CASSQDFQGEAFF. CDR3 DNA: TGCGCCAGCAGCCAAGATTTTCAGGGGGAAGCTTTCTTT. The chain has TRBV4-1 and TRBJ1-1, with D tentatively TRBD1 (6 bases). V was cut by 0 bases and J by 8 bases, with 10 bases left in between. CDR3 size: 13 residues. Germline V CDR1 and CDR2: MGHRA, YSYEKL.

The chain recombines TRBV29-1 with TRBJ2-7; 9 nucleotides align to TRBD1. Germline CDR1 reads SQVTM; CDR2 reads ANQGSEA. V lost 5 bases and J lost 0; bases outside the gene matches: 8. CDR3 size: 15 residues. CDR3 region: CSVQLGTGISYEQYF. The CDR3 nucleotides read TGCAGCGTTCAATTAGGGACAGGGATCTCCTACGAGCAGTACTTC.

The J gene is TRBJ2-1, the V gene TRBV4-3; D ambiguous. Trimming shortened V by 0 bases and J by 3 bases, and 6 bases separated the two germline ends. The CDR3 runs 14 residues. Germline lookup yields CDR1 LGHNA and CDR2 YSLEER. The CDR3 coding sequence is TGCGCCAGCAGCCAAGATGGCCACTACAATGAGCAGTTCTTC. Translating gives CASSQDGHYNEQFF.

In this sample, this clone turned up once. The rearrangement joins TRBV9 to TRBJ2-3; D is perhaps TRBD2 (6 bases). CDR3 length equals 14 residues. Trimming removed 4 bases from V and 0 bases from J, with 9 bases in between. CDR1 is SGDLS and CDR2 is YYNGEE in the germline V gene. The CDR3 DNA follows: TGTGCCAGCAGCCCTGGACTAAGCACAGATACGCAGTATTTT. Encoded protein: CASSPGLSTDTQYF.